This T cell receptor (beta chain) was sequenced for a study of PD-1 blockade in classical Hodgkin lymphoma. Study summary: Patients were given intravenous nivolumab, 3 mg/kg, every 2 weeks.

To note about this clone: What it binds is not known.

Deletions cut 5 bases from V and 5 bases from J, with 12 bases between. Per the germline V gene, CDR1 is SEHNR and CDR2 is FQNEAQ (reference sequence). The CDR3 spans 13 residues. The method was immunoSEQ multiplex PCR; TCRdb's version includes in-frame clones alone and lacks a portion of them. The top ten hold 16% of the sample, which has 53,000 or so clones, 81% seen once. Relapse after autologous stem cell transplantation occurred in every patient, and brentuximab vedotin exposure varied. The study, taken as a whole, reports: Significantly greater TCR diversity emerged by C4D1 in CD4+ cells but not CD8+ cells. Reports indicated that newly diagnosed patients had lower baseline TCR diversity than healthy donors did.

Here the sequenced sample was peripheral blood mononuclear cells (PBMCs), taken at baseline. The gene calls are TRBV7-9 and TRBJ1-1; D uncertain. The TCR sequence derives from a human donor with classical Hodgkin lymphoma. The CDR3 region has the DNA TGTGCCAGCAGCCTTGGGTCGGAAACTGAAGCTTTCTTT. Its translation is CASSLGSETEAFF.